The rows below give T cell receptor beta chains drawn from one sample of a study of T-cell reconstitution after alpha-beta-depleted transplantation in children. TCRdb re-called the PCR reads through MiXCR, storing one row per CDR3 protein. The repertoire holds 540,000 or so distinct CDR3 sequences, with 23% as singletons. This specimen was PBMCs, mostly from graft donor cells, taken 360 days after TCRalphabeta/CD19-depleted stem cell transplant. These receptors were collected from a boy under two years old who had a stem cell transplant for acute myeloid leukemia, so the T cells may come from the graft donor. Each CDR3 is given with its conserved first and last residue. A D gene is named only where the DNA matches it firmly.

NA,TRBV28,CATFRDRNSPLHF
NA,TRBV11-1,CASSSKVALQETQYF
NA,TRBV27,CASSLNHRVPGNTIYF
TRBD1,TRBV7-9,CASSFIAQGADTQYF
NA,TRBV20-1,CSAWALVLITDTQYF
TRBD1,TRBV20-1,CSARDPRQGVGELFF
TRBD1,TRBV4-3,CASSQVLGQVGTEAFF
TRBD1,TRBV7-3,CASSFGFTGEETQYF
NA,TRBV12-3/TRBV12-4,CASSPLGLGYGYTF
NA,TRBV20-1,CSAARPAPESYEQYF
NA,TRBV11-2,CASSAVMDGRDREQYF
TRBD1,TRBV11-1,CASSLGRQGISSYNEQFF
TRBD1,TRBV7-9,CASRDSQDEQFF
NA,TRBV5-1,CASSLGASGVGPTEAFF
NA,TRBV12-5,CASGLVEGHPYEQYF
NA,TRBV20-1,CSARGRDYQPQHF
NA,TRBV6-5,CASSYRPLYEQYF
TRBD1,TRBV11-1,CASSHSRDRGDSGANVLTF
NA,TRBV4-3,CASSQRLRTSSTDTQYF
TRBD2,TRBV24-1,CATSETTSGGSTDTQYF
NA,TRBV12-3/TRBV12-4,CASSLALVSEFF
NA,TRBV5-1,CASSLARAGTYGYTF
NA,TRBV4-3,CASSELNTGELFF
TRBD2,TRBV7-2,CASSPGRGGVFSYEQYF
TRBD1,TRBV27,CASSGTGKNIQYF
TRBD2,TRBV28,CASSSRAGGLRTDTQYF
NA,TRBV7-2,CASSSERDYGYTF
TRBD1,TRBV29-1,CSVERQGSDYGYTF
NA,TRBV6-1,CASSPGGPRTDTQYF